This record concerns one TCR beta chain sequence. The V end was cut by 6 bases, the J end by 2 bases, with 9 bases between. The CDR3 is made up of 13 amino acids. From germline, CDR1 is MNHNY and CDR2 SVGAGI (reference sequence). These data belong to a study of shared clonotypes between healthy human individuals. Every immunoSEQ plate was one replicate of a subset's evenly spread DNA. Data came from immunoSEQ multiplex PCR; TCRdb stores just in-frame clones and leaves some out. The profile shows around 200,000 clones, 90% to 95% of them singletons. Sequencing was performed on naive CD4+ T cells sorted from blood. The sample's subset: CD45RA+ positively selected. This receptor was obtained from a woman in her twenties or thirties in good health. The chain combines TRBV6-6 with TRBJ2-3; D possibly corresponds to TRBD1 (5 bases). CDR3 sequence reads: CASRQVTTDTQYF. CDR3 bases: TGTGCCAGCAGACAGGTCACCACAGATACGCAGTATTTT.